The T cell receptor (beta chain) under discussion was sequenced for a study of molecular identifiers for immune sequencing clone quantification. In the study overall: In replicates, RNA from roughly 21,000 or 96,000 naive CD8 cells was split five ways, four sequenced.

This clonotype was found a few times. It was from around 20,000 to 990,000 sorted cells, with 10%, 30% or 50% RNA, that naive CD8 libraries came. Between the trimmed V and J ends, which lost 2 bases and 4 bases, there was a span of 15 bases. CDR3 size: 15 residues. Germline lookup yields CDR1 MNHNS and CDR2 SASEGT. TCRdb analysed the PCR reads with MiXCR anew, one entry per CDR3 protein. The sample includes approximately 500,000 distinct CDR3 sequences, about 26% of them seen just once. The chain combines TRBV6-1 with TRBJ2-7, with D possibly matching TRBD1 (6 bases). What was sequenced was naive CD8+ T cells from blood, with Jurkat cell RNA spiked in. Subset denoted: FACS-sorted CD8+CD4-CCR7+CD45RA+ naive T cells. This TCR was sampled from a human donor in good health. Some libraries in this study had Jurkat cell RNA spiked in. This chain's CDR3 is CASSEWEMGQYEQYF. In DNA, the CDR3 is TGTGCCAGCAGTGAATGGGAGATGGGACAATACGAGCAGTACTTC.